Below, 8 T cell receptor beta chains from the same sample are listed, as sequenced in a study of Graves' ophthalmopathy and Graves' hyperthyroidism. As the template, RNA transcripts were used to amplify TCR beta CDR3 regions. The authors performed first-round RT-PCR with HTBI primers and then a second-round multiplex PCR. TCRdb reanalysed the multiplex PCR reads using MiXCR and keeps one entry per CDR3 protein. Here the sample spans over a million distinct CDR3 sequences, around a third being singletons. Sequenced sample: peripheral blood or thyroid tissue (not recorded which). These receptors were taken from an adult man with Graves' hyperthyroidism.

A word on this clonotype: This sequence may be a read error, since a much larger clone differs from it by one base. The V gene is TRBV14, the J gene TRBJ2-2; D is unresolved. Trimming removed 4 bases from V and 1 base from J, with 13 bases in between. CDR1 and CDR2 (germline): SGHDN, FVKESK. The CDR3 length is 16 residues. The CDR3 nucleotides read TGTGCCAGCAGCCGGTCGTCGGGCGGGAACACCGGGGAGCTGTTTTTT. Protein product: CASSRSSGGNTGELFF.

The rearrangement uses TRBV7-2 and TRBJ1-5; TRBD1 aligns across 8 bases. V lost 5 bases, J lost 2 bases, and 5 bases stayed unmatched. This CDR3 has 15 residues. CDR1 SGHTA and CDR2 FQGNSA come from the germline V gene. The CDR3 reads CASSAQTGGNQPQHF. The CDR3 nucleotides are TGTGCCAGCAGCGCCCAGACAGGGGGCAATCAGCCCCAGCATTTT.

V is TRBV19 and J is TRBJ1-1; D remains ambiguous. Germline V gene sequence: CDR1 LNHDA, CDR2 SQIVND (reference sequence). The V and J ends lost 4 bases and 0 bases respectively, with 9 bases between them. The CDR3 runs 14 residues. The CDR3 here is CASSTGRVNTEAFF. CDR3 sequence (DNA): TGTGCCAGTAGTACAGGACGGGTGAACACTGAAGCTTTCTTT.

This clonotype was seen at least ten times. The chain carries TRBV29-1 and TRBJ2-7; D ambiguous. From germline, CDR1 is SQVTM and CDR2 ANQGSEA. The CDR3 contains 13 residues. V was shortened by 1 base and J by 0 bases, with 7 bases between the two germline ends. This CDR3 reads CSVEGSSSYEQYF. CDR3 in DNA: TGCAGCGTTGAAGGCTCGAGCTCCTACGAGCAGTACTTC.

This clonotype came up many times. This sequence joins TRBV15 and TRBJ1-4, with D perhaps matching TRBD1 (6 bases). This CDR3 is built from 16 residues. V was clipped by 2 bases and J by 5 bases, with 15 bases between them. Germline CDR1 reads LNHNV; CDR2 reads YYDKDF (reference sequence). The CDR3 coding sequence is TGTGCCACCAGCAGAATAGACAGGTACGACAATGAAAAACTGTTTTTT. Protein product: CATSRIDRYDNEKLFF.

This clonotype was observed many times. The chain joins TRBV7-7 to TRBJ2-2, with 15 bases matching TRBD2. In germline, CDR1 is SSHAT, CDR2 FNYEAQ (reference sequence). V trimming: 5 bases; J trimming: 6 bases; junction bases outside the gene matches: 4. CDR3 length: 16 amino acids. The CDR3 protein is CASSPGLAGGAGELFF. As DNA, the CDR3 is TGTGCCAGCAGCCCGGGACTAGCGGGGGGTGCCGGGGAGCTGTTTTTT.

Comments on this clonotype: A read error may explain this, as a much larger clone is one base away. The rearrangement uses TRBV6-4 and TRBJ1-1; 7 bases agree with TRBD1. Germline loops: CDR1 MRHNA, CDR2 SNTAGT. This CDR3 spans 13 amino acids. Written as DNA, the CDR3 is TGTGCCAGCTCGACAGGGTTTGACACTGAAGCTTCCTTT. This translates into CASSTGFDTEASF.

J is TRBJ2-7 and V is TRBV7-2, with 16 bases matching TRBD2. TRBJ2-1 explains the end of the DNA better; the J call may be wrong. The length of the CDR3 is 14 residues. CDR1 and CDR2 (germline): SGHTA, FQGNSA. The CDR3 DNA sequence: TGTGCCAGCAGGAGGGGACTAGCGGGAGGGCCTCAGTTCTTC. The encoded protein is CASRRGLAGGPQFF.